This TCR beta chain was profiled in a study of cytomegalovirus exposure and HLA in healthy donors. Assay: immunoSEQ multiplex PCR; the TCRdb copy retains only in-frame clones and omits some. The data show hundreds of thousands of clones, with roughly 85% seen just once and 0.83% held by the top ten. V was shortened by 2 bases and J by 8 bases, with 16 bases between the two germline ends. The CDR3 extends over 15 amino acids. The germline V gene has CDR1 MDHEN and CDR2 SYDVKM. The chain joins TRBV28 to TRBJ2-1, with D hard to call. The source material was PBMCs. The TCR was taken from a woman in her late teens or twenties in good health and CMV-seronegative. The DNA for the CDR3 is TGTGCCAGCAGTTTACTGTTCCTATCTATCCATGAGCAGTTCTTC. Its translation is CASSLLFLSIHEQFF.